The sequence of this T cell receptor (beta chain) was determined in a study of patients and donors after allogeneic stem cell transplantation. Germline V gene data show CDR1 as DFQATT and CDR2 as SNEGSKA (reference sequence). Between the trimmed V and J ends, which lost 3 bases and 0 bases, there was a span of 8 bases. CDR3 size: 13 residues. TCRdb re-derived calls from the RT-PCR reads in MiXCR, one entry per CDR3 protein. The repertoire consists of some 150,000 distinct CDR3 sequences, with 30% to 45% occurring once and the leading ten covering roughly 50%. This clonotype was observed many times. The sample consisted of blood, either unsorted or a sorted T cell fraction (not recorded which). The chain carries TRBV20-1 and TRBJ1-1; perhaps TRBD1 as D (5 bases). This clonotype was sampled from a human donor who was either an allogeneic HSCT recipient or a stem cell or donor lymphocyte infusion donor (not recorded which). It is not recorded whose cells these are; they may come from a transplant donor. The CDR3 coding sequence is TGCAGTGCTAGGAGGGACTTGAACACTGAAGCTTTCTTT. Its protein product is CSARRDLNTEAFF.